The following is a TCR beta chain sequence with its context. The data belong to a study of blood T cell repertoires in COVID-19. Original processing notes: Nucleated cell counts were estimated from reference gene primer amplification. Method: immunoSEQ multiplex PCR; TCRdb's copy keeps in-frame clones and lacks some. V, J and clone size are those of that table, while D and trimming were read from the DNA. The sample shows more than 200,000 clones, 80% to 90% of them seen only once. The CDR3 loop spans 13 amino acids. The ends lost 1 base at V and 5 bases at J; junction bases unmatched: 4. Per germline, CDR1 GTSNPN and CDR2 SVGIG (reference sequence).

V usage is TRBV30 and J usage is TRBJ2-5, with 7 bases matching TRBD1. The sequenced sample consisted of peripheral blood. The sequence derives from a man aged 35 to 55 with active or convalescent COVID-19. The CDR3 coding sequence is TGTGCCTGGAGTGCCAGACAGGGCGAGACCCAGTACTTC. It specifies CAWSARQGETQYF.